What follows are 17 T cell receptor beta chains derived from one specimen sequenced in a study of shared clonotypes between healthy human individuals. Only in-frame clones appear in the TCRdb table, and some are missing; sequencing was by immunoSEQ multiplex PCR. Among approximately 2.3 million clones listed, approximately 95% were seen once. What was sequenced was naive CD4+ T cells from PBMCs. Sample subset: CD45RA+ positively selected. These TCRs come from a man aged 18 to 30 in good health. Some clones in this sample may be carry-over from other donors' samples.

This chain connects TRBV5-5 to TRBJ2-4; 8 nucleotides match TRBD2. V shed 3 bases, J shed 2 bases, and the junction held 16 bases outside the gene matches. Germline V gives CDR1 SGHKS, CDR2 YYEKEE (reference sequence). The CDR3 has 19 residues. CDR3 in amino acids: CASSSLVAGSTVSKNIQYF. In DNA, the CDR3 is TGTGCCAGCAGCTCCCTTGTAGCGGGATCAACGGTTTCCAAAAACATTCAGTACTTC.

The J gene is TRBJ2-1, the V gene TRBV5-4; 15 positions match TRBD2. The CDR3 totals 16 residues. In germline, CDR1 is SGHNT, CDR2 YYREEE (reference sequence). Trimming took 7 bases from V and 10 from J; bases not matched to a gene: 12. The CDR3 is CASSVGGLAGGWEQFF. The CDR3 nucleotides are TGTGCCAGCTCCGTGGGCGGACTAGCGGGAGGGTGGGAGCAGTTCTTC.

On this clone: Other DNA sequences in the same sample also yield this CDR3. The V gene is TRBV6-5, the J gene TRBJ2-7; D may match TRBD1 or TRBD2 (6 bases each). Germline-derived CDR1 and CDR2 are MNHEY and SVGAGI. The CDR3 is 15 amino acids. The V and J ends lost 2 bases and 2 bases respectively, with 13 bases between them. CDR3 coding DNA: TGTGCCAGCAGTTACGGGGGGCAGGGGCCCTACGAGCAGTACTTC. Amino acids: CASSYGGQGPYEQYF.

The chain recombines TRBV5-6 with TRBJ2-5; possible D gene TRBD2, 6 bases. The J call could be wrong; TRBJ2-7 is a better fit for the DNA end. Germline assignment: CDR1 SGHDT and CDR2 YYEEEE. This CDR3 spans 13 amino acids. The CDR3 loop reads CASRSGPEGEQYF. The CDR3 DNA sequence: TGTGCCAGCAGATCGGGCCCGGAGGGCGAGCAGTACTTC.

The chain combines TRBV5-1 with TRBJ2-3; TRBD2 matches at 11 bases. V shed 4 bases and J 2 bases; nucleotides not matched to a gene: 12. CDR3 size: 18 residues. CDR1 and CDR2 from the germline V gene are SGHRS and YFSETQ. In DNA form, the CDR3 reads TGCGCCAGCAGCCGGGGGACGACTAGCGGGGTGTACACAGATACGCAGTATTTT. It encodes CASSRGTTSGVYTDTQYF.

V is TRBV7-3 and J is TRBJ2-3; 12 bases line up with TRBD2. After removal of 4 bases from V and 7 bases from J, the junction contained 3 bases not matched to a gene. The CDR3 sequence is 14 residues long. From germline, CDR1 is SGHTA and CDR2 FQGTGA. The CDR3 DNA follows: TGTGCCAGCAGCTCGACTAGCGGGGGCAATACGCAGTATTTT. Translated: CASSSTSGGNTQYF.

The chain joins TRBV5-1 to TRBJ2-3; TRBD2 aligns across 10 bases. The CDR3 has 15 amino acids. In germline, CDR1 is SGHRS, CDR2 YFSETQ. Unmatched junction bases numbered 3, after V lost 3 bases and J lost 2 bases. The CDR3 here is CASSSSGSSTDTQYF. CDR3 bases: TGCGCCAGCAGCTCTAGCGGGAGTTCCACAGATACGCAGTATTTT.

This CDR3 reads CASSPRGRGTDTQYF. The CDR3 nucleotides are TGTGCCAGCAGCCCAAGGGGGAGGGGTACAGATACGCAGTATTTT. The chain is built from TRBV25-1 and TRBJ2-3, with D perhaps matching TRBD2 (7 bases). Germline V gene lookup returns CDR1 MGHDK and CDR2 SYGVNS. The CDR3 extends over 15 amino acids. Trimming pared 6 bases from V and 3 bases from J, leaving 16 bases between. The full variable domain, completed using reference TRBV25-1 and TRBJ2-3, is EADIYQTPRYLVIGTGKKITLECSQTMGHDKMYWYQQDPGMELHLIHYSYGVNSTEKGDLSSESTVSRIRTEHFPLTLESARPSHTSQYLCASSPRGRGTDTQYFGPGTRLTVL.

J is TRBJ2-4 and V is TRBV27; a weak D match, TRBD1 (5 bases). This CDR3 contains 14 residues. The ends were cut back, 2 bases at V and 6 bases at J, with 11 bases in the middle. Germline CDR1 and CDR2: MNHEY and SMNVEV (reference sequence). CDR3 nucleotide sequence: TGTGCCAGCAGTTTAGTGGGGCCTGGAAACATTCAGTACTTC. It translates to CASSLVGPGNIQYF.

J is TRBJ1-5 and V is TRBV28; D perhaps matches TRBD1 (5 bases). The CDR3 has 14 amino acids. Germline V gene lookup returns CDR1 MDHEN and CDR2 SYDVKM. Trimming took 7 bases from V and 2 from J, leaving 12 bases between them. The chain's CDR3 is CASIPGTRNQPQHF. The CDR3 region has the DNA TGTGCCAGCATTCCAGGGACTCGCAATCAGCCCCAGCATTTT.

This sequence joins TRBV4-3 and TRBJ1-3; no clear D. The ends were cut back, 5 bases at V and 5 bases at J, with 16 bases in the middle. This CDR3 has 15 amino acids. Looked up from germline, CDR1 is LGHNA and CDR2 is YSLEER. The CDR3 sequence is CASSSSTAMRNTIYF. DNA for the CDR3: TGCGCCAGCAGCTCATCCACAGCCATGAGAAACACCATATATTTT.

The DNA for the CDR3 is TGTGCCAGTAGTAAGGGACAGGGCCTTTACGAGCAGTACTTC. Translated, it gives CASSKGQGLYEQYF. This chain connects TRBV19 to TRBJ2-7; 9 bases fit TRBD1. Trimming cost V 4 bases and J 4 bases; bases outside gene matches: 5. The CDR3 extends over 14 amino acids. Per germline, CDR1 LNHDA and CDR2 SQIVND (reference sequence). Looking up the rest from reference TRBV19 and TRBJ2-7 gives the full variable domain: DGGITQSPKYLFRKEGQNVTLSCEQNLNHDAMYWYRQDPGQGLRLIYYSQIVNDFQKGDIAEGYSVSREKKESFPLTVTSAQKNPTAFYLCASSKGQGLYEQYFGPGTRLTVT.

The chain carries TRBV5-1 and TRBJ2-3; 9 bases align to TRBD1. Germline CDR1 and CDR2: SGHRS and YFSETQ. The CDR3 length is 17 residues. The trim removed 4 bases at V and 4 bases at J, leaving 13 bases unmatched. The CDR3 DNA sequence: TGCGCCAGCAGCCCCGGACAGGGGACTATGTTAGCAGATACGCAGTATTTT. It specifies CASSPGQGTMLADTQYF.

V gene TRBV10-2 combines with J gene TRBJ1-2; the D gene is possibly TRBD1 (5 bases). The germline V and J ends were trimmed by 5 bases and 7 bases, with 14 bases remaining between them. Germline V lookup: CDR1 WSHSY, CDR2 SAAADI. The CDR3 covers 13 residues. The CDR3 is CASSIREYVGYTF. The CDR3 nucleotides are TGCGCCAGCAGTATCAGGGAGTACGTTGGCTACACCTTC.

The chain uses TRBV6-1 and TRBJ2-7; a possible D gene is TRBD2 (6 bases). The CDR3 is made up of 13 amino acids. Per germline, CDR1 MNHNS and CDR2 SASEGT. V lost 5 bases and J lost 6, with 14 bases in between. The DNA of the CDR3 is TGTGCCAGCAGTCCCCATTGGGGAGGCGAGCAGTACTTC. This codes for CASSPHWGGEQYF.

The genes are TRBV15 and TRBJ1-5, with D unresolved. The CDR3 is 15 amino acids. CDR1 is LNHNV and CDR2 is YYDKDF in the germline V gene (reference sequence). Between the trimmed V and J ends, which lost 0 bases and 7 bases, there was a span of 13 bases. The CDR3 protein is CATSRDPGGEQPQHF. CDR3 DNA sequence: TGTGCCACCAGCAGAGATCCCGGTGGGGAACAGCCCCAGCATTTT.

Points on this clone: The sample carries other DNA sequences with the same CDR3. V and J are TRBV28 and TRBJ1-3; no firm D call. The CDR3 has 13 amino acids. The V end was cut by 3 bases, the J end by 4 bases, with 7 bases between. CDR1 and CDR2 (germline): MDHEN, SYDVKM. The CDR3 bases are TGTGCCAGCAGTTTGGGCACGGGAAACACCATATATTTT. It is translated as CASSLGTGNTIYF.